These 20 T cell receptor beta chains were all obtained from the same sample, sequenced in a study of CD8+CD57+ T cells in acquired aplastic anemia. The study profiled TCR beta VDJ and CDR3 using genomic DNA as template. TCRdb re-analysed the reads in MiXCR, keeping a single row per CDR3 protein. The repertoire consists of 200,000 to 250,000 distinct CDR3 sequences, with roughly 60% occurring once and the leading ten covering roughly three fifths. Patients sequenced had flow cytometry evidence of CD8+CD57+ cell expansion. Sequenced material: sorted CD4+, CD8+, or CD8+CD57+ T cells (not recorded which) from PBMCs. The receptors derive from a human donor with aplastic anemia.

The CDR3 DNA reads TGTGCCAGTTCCGGGACAGGGGGCGCGGAGACCCAGTACTTC. It yields the protein CASSGTGGAETQYF. The chain is built from TRBV7-2 and TRBJ2-5, with 12 positions matching TRBD1. CDR1 and CDR2 (germline): SGHTA, FQGNSA. There are 14 residues in the CDR3. Trimming removed 9 bases from V and 5 bases from J; junction bases left unmatched: 7. Complete variable domain (other parts from reference TRBV7-2 and TRBJ2-5): GAGVSQSPSNKVTEKGKDVELRCDPISGHTALYWYRQSLGQGLEFLIYFQGNSAPDKSGLPSDRFSAERTGGSVSTLTIQRTQQEDSAVYLCASSGTGGAETQYFGPGTRLLVL.

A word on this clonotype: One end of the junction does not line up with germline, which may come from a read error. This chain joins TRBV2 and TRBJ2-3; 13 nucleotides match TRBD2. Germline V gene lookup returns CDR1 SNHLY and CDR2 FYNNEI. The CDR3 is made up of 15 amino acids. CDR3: CASSEGLAGADTQYF. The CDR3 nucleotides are TGTGCCAGCAGCGAAGGACTAGCGGGGGCAGATACGCAGTATTTT.

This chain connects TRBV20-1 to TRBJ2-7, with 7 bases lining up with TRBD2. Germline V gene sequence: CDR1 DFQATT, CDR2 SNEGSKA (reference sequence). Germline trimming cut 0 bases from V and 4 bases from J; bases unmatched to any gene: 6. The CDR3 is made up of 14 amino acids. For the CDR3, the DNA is TGCAGTGCTAGAGATGGGGAGGGCCCGTACGAGCAGTACTTC. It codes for CSARDGEGPYEQYF.

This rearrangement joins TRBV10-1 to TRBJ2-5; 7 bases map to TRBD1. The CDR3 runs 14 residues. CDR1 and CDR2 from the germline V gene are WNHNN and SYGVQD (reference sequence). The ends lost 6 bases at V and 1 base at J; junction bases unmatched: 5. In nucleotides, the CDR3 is TGCGCCAGCAGCCGGGACAGTTTCCAAGAGACCCAGTACTTC. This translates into CASSRDSFQETQYF.

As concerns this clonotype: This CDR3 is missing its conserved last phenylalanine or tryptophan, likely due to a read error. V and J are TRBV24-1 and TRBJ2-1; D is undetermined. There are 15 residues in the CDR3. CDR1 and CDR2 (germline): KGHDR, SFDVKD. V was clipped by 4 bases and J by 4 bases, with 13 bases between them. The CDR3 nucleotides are TGTGCCACCAGTGAGATCGACGGCCGATACAATGAGCAGTTCCTC. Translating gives CATSEIDGRYNEQFL.

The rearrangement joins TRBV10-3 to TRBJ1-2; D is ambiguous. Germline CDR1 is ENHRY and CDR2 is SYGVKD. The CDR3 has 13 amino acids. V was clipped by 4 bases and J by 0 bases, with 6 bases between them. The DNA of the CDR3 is TGTGCCATCAGTGCTAAGCCTAACTATGGCTACACCTTC. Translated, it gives CAISAKPNYGYTF.

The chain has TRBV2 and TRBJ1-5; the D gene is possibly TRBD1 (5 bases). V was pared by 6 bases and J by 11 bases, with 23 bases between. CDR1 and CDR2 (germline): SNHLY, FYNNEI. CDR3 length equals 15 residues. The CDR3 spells CASSQGTDERQSQHF. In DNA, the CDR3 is TGTGCCAGCAGCCAAGGGACGGACGAGCGGCAGTCCCAGCATTTT. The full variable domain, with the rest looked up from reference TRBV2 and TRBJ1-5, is EPEVTQTPSHQVTQMGQEVILRCVPISNHLYFYWYRQILGQKVEFLVSFYNNEISEKSEIFDDQFSVERPDGSNFTLKIRSTKLEDSAMYFCASSQGTDERQSQHFGDGTRLSIL.

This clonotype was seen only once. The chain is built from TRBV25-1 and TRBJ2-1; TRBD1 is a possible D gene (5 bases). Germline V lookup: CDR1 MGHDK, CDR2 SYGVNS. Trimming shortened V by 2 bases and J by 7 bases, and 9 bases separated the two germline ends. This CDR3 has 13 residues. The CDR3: CASSERGRNEQFF. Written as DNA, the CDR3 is TGTGCCAGCAGTGAAAGGGGAAGGAATGAGCAGTTCTTC.

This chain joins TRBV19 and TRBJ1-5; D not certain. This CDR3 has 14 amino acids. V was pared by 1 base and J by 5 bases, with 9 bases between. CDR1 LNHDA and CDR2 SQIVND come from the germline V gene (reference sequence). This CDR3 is CASSIGSSHQPQHF. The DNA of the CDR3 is TGTGCCAGTAGTATAGGGTCATCTCATCAGCCCCAGCATTTT. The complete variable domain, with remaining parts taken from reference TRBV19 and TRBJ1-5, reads DGGITQSPKYLFRKEGQNVTLSCEQNLNHDAMYWYRQDPGQGLRLIYYSQIVNDFQKGDIAEGYSVSREKKESFPLTVTSAQKNPTAFYLCASSIGSSHQPQHFGDGTRLSIL.

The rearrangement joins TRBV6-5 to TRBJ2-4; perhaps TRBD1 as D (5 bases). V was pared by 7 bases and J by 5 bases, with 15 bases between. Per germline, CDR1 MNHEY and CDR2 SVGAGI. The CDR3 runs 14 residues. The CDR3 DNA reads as TGTGCCAGCACAGACAGTTCTTTCCAAAACATTCAGTACTTC. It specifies CASTDSSFQNIQYF.

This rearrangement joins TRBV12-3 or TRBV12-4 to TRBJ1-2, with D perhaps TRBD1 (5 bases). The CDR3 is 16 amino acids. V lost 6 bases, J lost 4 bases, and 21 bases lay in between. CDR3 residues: CASSPRQFISAYGYTF. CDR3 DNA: TGTGCCAGCAGCCCCAGACAGTTTATCTCTGCCTATGGCTACACCTTC.

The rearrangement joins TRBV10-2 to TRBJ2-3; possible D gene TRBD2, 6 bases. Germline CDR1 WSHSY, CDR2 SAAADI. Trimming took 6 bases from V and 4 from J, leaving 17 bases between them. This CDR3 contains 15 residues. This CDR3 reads CASRATGVGADTQYF. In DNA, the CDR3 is TGCGCCAGCAGGGCCACGGGAGTTGGCGCAGATACGCAGTATTTT.

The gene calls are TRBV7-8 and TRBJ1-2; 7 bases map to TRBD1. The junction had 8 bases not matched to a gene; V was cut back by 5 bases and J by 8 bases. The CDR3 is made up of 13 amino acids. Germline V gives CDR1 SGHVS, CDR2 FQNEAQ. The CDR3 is CASSPDRASGYTF. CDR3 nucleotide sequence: TGTGCCAGCAGCCCCGACAGGGCGTCCGGCTACACCTTC.

The CDR3 sequence is CASSLPRQTNTGELFF. The CDR3 region has the DNA TGCGCCAGCAGCTTGCCCAGACAGACGAACACCGGGGAGCTGTTTTTT. The chain carries TRBV5-1 and TRBJ2-2, with a tentative D call TRBD1 (5 bases). This CDR3 contains 16 residues. Germline V gene data show CDR1 as SGHRS and CDR2 as YFSETQ. V was pared by 1 base and J by 0 bases, with 10 bases between.

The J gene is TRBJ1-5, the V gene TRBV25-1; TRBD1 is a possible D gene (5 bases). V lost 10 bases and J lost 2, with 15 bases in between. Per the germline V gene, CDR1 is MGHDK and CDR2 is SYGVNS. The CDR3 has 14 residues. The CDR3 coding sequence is TGTGCCACCCCCGGGGGGAATGGCAATCAGCCCCAGCATTTT. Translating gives CATPGGNGNQPQHF.

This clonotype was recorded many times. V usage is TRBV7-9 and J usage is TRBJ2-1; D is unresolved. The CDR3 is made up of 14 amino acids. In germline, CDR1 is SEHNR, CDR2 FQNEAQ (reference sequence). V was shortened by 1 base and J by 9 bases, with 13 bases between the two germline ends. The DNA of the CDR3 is TGTGCCAGCAGCTTAGGACACCATTGGAGTGAGCAGTTCTTC. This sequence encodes CASSLGHHWSEQFF.

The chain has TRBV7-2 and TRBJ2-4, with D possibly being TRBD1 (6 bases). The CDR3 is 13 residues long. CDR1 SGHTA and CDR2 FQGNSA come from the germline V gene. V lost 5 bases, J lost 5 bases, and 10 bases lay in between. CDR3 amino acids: CASSPGQQNIQYF. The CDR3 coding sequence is TGTGCCAGCAGCCCCGGACAGCAAAACATTCAGTACTTC.

The CDR3 loop is CASRYTDTQYF. For the CDR3, the DNA is TGTGCCAGCAGGTACACAGATACGCAGTATTTT. The chain joins TRBV6-9 to TRBJ2-3; D gene unclear. Trimming left V 6 bases short and J 2 bases short, with 3 bases between. The length of the CDR3 is 11 residues. In germline, CDR1 is MNHGY, CDR2 SVAAGI.

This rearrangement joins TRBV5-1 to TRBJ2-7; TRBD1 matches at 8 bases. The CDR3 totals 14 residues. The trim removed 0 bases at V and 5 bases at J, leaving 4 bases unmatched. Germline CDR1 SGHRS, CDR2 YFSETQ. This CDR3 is CASSLGDRSHEQYF. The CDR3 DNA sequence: TGCGCCAGCAGCTTGGGGGACAGGTCCCACGAGCAGTACTTC.

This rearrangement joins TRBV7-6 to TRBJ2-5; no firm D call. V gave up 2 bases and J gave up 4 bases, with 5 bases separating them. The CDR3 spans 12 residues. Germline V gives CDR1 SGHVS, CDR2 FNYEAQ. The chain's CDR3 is CASSLNRETQYF. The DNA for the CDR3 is TGTGCCAGCAGCTTAAACAGAGAGACCCAGTACTTC.